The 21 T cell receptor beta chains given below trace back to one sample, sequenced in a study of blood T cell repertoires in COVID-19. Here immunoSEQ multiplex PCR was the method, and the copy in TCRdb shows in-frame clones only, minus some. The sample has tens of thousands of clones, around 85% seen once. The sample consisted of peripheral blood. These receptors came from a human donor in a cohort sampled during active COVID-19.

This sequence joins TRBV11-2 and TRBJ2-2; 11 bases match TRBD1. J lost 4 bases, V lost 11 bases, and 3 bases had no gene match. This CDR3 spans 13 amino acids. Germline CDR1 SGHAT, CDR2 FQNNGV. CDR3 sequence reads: CAGTGGVTGELFF. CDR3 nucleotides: TGTGCCGGGACAGGGGGAGTCACCGGGGAGCTGTTTTTT.

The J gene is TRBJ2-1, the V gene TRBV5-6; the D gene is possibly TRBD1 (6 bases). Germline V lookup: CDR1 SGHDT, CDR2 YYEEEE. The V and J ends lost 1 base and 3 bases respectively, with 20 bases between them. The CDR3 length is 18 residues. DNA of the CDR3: TGTGCCAGCAGCTTGTTTGGCCCGACAGGTCTTTTCTACAATGAGCAGTTCTTC. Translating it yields CASSLFGPTGLFYNEQFF.

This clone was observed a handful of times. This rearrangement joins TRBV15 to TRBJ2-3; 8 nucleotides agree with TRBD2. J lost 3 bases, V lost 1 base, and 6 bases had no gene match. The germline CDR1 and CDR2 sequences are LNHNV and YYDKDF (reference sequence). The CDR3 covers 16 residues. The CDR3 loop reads CATSRGDSSGTDTQYF. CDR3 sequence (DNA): TGTGCCACCAGCAGAGGTGACTCTAGCGGGACAGATACGCAGTATTTT.

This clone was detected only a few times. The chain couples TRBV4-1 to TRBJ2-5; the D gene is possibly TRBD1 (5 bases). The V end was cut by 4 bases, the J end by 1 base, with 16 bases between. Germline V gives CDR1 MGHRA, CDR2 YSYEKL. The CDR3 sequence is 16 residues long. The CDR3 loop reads CASSPELTGPQETQYF. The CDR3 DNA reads TGCGCCAGCAGCCCTGAGCTTACAGGCCCCCAAGAGACCCAGTACTTC.

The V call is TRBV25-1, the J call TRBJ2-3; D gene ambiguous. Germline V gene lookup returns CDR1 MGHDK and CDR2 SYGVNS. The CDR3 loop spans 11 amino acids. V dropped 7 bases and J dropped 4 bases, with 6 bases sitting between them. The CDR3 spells CASIQADTQYF. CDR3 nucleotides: TGTGCCAGCATTCAGGCAGATACGCAGTATTTT.

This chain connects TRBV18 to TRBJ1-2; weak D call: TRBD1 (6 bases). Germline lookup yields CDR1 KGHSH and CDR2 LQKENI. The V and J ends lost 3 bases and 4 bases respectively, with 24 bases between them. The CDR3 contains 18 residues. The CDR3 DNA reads TGTGCCAGCTCACCCGGCTACCCTGCAGGGACACCGACCTATGGCTACACCTTC. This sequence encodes CASSPGYPAGTPTYGYTF. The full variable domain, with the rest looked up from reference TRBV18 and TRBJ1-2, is NAGVMQNPRHLVRRRGQEARLRCSPMKGHSHVYWYRQLPEEGLKFMVYLQKENIIDESGMPKERFSAEFPKEGPSILRIQQVVRGDSAAYFCASSPGYPAGTPTYGYTFGSGTRLTVV.

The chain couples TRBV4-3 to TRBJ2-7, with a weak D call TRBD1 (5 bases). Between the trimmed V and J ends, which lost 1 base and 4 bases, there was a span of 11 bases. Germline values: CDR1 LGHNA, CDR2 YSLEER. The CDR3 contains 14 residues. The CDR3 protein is CASSQVQGVYEQYF. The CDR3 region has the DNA TGCGCCAGCAGCCAAGTCCAGGGTGTTTACGAGCAGTACTTC.

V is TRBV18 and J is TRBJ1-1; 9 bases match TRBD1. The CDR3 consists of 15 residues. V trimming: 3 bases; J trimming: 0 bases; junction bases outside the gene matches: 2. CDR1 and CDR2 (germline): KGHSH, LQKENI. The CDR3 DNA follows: TGTGCCAGCTCACCGGGACAGGGTTTGAACACTGAAGCTTTCTTT. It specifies CASSPGQGLNTEAFF.

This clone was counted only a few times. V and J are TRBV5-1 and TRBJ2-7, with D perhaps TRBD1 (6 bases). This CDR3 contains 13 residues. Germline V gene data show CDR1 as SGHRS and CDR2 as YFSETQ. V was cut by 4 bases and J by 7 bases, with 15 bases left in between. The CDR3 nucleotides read TGCGCCAGCAGCCCACAGGGTCAGAATGAGCAGTACTTC. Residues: CASSPQGQNEQYF.

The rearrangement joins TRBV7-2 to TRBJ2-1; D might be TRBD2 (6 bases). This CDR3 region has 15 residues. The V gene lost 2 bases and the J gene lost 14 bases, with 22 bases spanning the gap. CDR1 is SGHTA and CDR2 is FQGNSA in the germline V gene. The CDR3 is CASSLNPGLMGSEFF. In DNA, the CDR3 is TGTGCCAGCAGCTTAAACCCGGGACTCATGGGGTCTGAGTTCTTC. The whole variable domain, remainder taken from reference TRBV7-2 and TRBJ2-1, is GAGVSQSPSNKVTEKGKDVELRCDPISGHTALYWYRQSLGQGLEFLIYFQGNSAPDKSGLPSDRFSAERTGGSVSTLTIQRTQQEDSAVYLCASSLNPGLMGSEFFGPGTRLTVL.

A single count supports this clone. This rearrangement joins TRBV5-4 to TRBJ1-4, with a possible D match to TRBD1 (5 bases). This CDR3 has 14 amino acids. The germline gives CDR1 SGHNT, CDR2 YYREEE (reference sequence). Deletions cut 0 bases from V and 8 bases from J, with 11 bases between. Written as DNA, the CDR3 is TGTGCCAGCAGCTTGGCGGGGGTTGGGGAAAAACTGTTTTTT. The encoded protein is CASSLAGVGEKLFF.

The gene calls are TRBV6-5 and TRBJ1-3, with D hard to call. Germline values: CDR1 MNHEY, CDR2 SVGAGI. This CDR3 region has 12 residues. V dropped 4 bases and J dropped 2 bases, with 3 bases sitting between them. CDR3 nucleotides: TGTGCCAGCAGTTTAACTGGAAACACCATATATTTT. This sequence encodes CASSLTGNTIYF.

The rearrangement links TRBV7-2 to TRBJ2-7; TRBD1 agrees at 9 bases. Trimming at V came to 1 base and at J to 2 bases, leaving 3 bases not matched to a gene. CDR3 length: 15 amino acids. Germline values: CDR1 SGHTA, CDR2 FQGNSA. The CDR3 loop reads CASSLVGQGTYEQYF. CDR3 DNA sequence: TGTGCCAGCAGCTTAGTTGGACAGGGGACCTACGAGCAGTACTTC.

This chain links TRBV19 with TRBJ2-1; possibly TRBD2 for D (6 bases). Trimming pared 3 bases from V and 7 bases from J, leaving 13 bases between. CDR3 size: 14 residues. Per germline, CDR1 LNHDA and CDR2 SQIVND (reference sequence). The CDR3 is CASSMGYRENEQFF. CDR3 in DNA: TGTGCCAGTAGTATGGGGTACCGGGAGAATGAGCAGTTCTTC.

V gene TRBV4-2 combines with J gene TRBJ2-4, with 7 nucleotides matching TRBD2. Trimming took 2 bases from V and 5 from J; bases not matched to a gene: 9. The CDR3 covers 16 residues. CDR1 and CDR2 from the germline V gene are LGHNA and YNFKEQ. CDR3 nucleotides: TGTGCCAGCAGCCAACCCCTACTAGCGTCCGAAAACATTCAGTACTTC. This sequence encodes CASSQPLLASENIQYF.

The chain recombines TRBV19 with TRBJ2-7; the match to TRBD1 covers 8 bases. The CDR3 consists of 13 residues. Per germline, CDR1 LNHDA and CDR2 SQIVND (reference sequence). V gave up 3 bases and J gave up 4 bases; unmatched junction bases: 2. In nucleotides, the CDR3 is TGTGCCAGTAGTATCAGGGGGCATTACGAGCAGTACTTC. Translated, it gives CASSIRGHYEQYF. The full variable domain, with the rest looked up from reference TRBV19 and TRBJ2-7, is DGGITQSPKYLFRKEGQNVTLSCEQNLNHDAMYWYRQDPGQGLRLIYYSQIVNDFQKGDIAEGYSVSREKKESFPLTVTSAQKNPTAFYLCASSIRGHYEQYFGPGTRLTVT.

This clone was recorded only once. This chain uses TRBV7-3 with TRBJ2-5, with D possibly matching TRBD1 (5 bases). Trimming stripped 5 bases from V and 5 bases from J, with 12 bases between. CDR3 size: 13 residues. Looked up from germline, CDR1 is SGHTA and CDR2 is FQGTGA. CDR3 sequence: CASSRGAGETQYF. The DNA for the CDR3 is TGTGCCAGCAGCCGAGGAGCAGGGGAGACCCAGTACTTC.

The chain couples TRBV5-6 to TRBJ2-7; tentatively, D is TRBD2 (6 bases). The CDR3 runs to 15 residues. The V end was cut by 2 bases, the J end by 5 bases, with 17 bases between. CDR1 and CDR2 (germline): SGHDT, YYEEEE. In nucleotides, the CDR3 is TGTGCCAGCAGCTTTTTGTTCGGCGGAGGGGACGAGCAGTACTTC. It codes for CASSFLFGGGDEQYF.

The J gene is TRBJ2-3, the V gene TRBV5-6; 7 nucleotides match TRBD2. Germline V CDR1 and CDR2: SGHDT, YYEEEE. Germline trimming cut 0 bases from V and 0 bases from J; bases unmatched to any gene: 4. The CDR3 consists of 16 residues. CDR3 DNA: TGTGCCAGCAGCTTGGTCGGCGGGAGTAGCACAGATACGCAGTATTTT. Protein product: CASSLVGGSSTDTQYF.

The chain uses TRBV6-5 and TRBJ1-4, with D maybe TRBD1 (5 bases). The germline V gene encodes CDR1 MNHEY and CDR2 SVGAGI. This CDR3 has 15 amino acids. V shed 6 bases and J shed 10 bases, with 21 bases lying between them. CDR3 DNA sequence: TGTGCCAGCAGGGACCTAGGGGAACTCGGTGGAAAACTGTTTTTT. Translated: CASRDLGELGGKLFF.

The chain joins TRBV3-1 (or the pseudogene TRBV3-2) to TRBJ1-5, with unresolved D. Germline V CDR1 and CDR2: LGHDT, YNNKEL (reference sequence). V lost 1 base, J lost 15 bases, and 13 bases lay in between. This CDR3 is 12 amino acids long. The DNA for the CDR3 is TGTGCCAGCAGCCAAGTGTCTGGCCCGGGGCATTTT. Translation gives CASSQVSGPGHF.